A selection of T cell receptor beta chains follows, all from one sample in a study of cytomegalovirus exposure and HLA in healthy donors. Only in-frame clones appear in the TCRdb table, and some are missing; sequencing was by immunoSEQ multiplex PCR. The top ten hold around 5.4% of the sample, which has under 200,000 clones, around three quarters seen once. Sequenced: PBMCs. The receptors were gathered from a man in his forties in good health and CMV-seronegative. Both conserved end residues are part of each CDR3. D genes are given only for firm matches. Size tells how often a clone was seen (once, few, many) or the class of an expanded clone, and some rows leave it out.

D gene	V gene	J gene	clone size	CDR3 protein	CDR3 DNA
.	TRBV18	TRBJ2-2	.	CASCPGSRDTGELFF	TGTGCCAGCTGTCCAGGATCCAGGGACACCGGGGAGCTGTTTTTT
.	TRBV7-2	TRBJ2-7	.	CASSLGTAREQYF	TGTGCCAGCAGCTTAGGGACAGCACGCGAGCAGTACTTC
.	TRBV7-2	TRBJ1-3	.	CASSQQDSGNTIYF	TGTGCCAGCAGCCAACAGGACTCTGGAAACACCATATATTTT
.	TRBV5-6	TRBJ2-2	.	CASSLVFGELFF	TGTGCCAGCAGCTTGGTATTCGGGGAGCTGTTTTTT
.	TRBV7-2	TRBJ2-5	.	CASSLGDADGETQYF	TGTGCCAGCAGCTTGGGCGACGCAGACGGTGAGACCCAGTACTTC
TRBD1	TRBV4-1	TRBJ1-2	.	CASSRQPGQNNYGYTF	TGCGCCAGCAGCAGACAACCGGGACAGAATAACTATGGCTACACCTTC
.	TRBV25-1	TRBJ2-4	.	CASRDSRGAGNIRYF	TGTGCCAGCAGGGATTCCAGGGGGGCCGGGAACATAAGGTACTTC
.	TRBV5-4	TRBJ1-1	.	CASSLSQNTEAFF	TGTGCCAGCAGCTTGAGCCAGAACACTGAAGCTTTCTTT
TRBD2	TRBV6-1	TRBJ2-3	.	CASSEYESLAGGPDTQYF	TGTGCCAGCAGTGAATATGAATCTCTAGCGGGAGGACCAGATACGCAGTATTTT
.	TRBV27	TRBJ2-5	.	CASSLRGGRQETQYF	TGTGCCAGCAGTTTAAGGGGGGGCAGACAAGAGACCCAGTACTTC
TRBD1	TRBV2	TRBJ1-2	.	CASRTTGDYGYTF	TGTGCCAGCAGGACGACAGGGGACTATGGCTACACCTTC
.	TRBV5-5	TRBJ2-2	.	CASTPRGIANTGELFF	TGTGCCAGCACCCCTCGAGGGATCGCGAACACCGGGGAGCTGTTTTTT
.	TRBV10-2	TRBJ1-5	.	CASSAGGKSNQPQHF	TGCGCCAGCAGTGCGGGGGGCAAAAGCAATCAGCCCCAGCATTTT
.	TRBV7-9	TRBJ1-2	few	CASRTWGEDYGYTF	TGTGCCAGCAGGACATGGGGGGAGGACTATGGCTACACCTTC
TRBD1	TRBV27	TRBJ2-1	.	CASSPYRGANEQFF	TGTGCCAGCAGTCCCTACAGGGGGGCCAATGAGCAGTTCTTC
TRBD1	TRBV29-1	TRBJ1-4	few	CSVETGGDEKLFF	TGCAGCGTTGAGACAGGGGGCGACGAAAAACTGTTTTTT
TRBD1	TRBV2	TRBJ1-1	.	CASSDRGNTEAFF	TGTGCCAGCAGCGACAGGGGTAACACTGAAGCTTTCTTT
.	TRBV5-1	TRBJ1-1	.	CASSLSGADTGAFF	TGCGCCAGCAGCTTATCAGGGGCTGACACTGGAGCTTTCTTT
.	TRBV6-5	TRBJ1-2	.	CASSYDRLYGYTF	TGTGCCAGCAGTTACGACAGGCTCTATGGCTACACCTTC
.	TRBV4-3	TRBJ2-7	.	CASSQDAQQGFYEQYF	TGCGCCAGCAGCCAAGACGCCCAACAGGGATTCTACGAGCAGTACTTC
.	TRBV18	TRBJ2-6	few	CASSPTGGSGANVLTF	TGTGCCAGCTCACCCACCGGAGGCTCTGGGGCCAACGTCCTGACTTTC